This passage covers 24 T cell receptor beta chains from one sample sequenced in a study of T cell responses to AZD1222 COVID-19 vaccine. Sequenced by immunoSEQ multiplex PCR; TCRdb stores in-frame clones only, minus some. The table has about 100,000 clones, roughly nine tenths seen once. Source: peripheral blood, taken on day 0 of AZD1222 vaccination. Source of these receptors: an adult in good health.

V is TRBV19 and J is TRBJ1-1; D gene ambiguous. The CDR3 is made up of 20 amino acids. In germline, CDR1 is LNHDA, CDR2 SQIVND (reference sequence). V was cut by 0 bases and J by 0 bases, with 23 bases left in between. CDR3 sequence reads: CASSIDQYGSPTKMNTEAFF. The CDR3 coding sequence is TGTGCCAGTAGTATAGATCAATATGGGTCTCCCACGAAGATGAACACTGAAGCTTTCTTT.

The chain has TRBV27 and TRBJ2-7; tentatively, D is TRBD1 (6 bases). V was pared by 7 bases and J by 1 base, with 17 bases between. Germline V gene data show CDR1 as MNHEY and CDR2 as SMNVEV (reference sequence). There are 15 residues in the CDR3. CDR3 region: CASTSYLQGSYEQYF. In DNA, the CDR3 is TGTGCCAGCACCTCTTATTTACAGGGATCCTACGAGCAGTACTTC.

V is TRBV12-3 or TRBV12-4 and J is TRBJ1-2; no clear D. This CDR3 has 13 amino acids. Trimming left V 4 bases short and J 4 bases short, with 10 bases between. Written as DNA, the CDR3 is TGTGCCAGCAGTTCGGGCGAAATCTATGGCTACACCTTC. Its translation: CASSSGEIYGYTF.

The chain recombines TRBV4-2 with TRBJ2-7; possible D gene TRBD2, 5 bases. CDR1 LGHNA and CDR2 YNFKEQ come from the germline V gene. With 4 bases removed from V and 1 base from J, the gap between germline ends came to 14 bases. This CDR3 has 15 amino acids. The CDR3 DNA reads TGTGCCAGCAGCCCGAGCGGAGGAACGTCCTACGAGCAGTACTTC. Amino acids: CASSPSGGTSYEQYF.

V usage is TRBV7-8 and J usage is TRBJ1-2; no reliable D call. Germline-derived CDR1 and CDR2 are SGHVS and FQNEAQ. The V end was cut by 2 bases, the J end by 1 base, with 5 bases between. This CDR3 region has 13 residues. The CDR3 loop is CASSLSINYGYTF. The CDR3 region has the DNA TGTGCCAGCAGCTTATCCATTAACTATGGCTACACCTTC.

The chain has TRBV3-1 (or the pseudogene TRBV3-2) and TRBJ2-1; maybe TRBD2 (6 bases). The CDR3 runs to 14 residues. V lost 6 bases, J lost 0 bases, and 9 bases lay in between. Germline lookup yields CDR1 LGHDT and CDR2 YNNKEL (reference sequence). The CDR3 loop is CASRPGGSYNEQFF. DNA for the CDR3: TGTGCCAGCAGACCCGGGGGCTCCTACAATGAGCAGTTCTTC.

The chain has TRBV27 and TRBJ2-5; D uncertain. The CDR3 has 12 amino acids. V lost 8 bases and J 5 bases, leaving 12 bases between the germline ends. Germline V lookup: CDR1 MNHEY, CDR2 SMNVEV (reference sequence). CDR3 sequence reads: CASFDGRETQYF. The CDR3, as DNA: TGTGCCAGCTTTGACGGACGGGAGACCCAGTACTTC.

The rearrangement uses TRBV15 and TRBJ2-7; D ambiguous. Germline lookup yields CDR1 LNHNV and CDR2 YYDKDF (reference sequence). Trimming took off 0 bases at V and 6 bases at J, with 9 bases between the two ends. The CDR3 loop spans 13 amino acids. The CDR3, as DNA: TGTGCCACCAGCAGAGATGGGAATTCCGAGCAGTACTTC. Translating gives CATSRDGNSEQYF.

The chain links TRBV27 to TRBJ2-1; D call uncertain. Trimming cost V 6 bases and J 3 bases, with 9 bases left between them. Germline V gene sequence: CDR1 MNHEY, CDR2 SMNVEV (reference sequence). This CDR3 contains 13 residues. CDR3 DNA: TGTGCCAGCAGCTGGTTAGGCTACAATGAGCAGTTCTTC. This translates into CASSWLGYNEQFF.

The chain links TRBV28 to TRBJ1-4; D perhaps matches TRBD1 (5 bases). Germline loops: CDR1 MDHEN, CDR2 SYDVKM. This CDR3 has 14 residues. Between the trimmed V and J ends, which lost 7 bases and 6 bases, there was a span of 15 bases. The DNA of the CDR3 is TGTGCCAGCAACGGGGGGGGATTGGATGAAAAACTGTTTTTT. It codes for CASNGGGLDEKLFF.

The rearrangement joins TRBV7-9 to TRBJ1-2, with 7 positions matching TRBD1. CDR3 length: 13 amino acids. J lost 4 bases, V lost 5 bases, and 4 bases had no gene match. Germline V lookup: CDR1 SEHNR, CDR2 FQNEAQ (reference sequence). The CDR3 DNA follows: TGTGCCAGCAGCCGGGACAGCTTCTATGGCTACACCTTC. Its protein product is CASSRDSFYGYTF.

The chain is built from TRBV29-1 and TRBJ1-2; TRBD1 agrees at 9 bases. Germline CDR1 reads SQVTM; CDR2 reads ANQGSEA. J gave up 6 bases and V 4 bases, and 15 bases lay outside the gene matches. The CDR3 contains 16 residues. CDR3 loop: CSVVLPLTGGGNGYTF. Written as DNA, the CDR3 is TGCAGCGTTGTACTCCCTTTGACAGGGGGTGGGAATGGCTACACCTTC.

The table lists this clone with a count of one. The rearrangement links TRBV28 to TRBJ1-4; the D gene is possibly TRBD1 (6 bases). The CDR3 is 15 amino acids. Germline CDR1 is MDHEN and CDR2 is SYDVKM. Trimming removed 1 base at V and 6 bases at J, with 12 bases between. In DNA form, the CDR3 reads TGTGCCAGCAGTTTATATGGAGGGGGGGATGAAAAACTGTTTTTT. The encoded protein is CASSLYGGGDEKLFF. Full variable domain (remainder filled in from reference TRBV28 and TRBJ1-4): DVKVTQSSRYLVKRTGEKVFLECVQDMDHENMFWYRQDPGLGLRLIYFSYDVKMKEKGDIPEGYSVSREKKERFSLILESASTNQTSMYLCASSLYGGGDEKLFFGSGTQLSVL.

The V gene is TRBV3-1 (or the pseudogene TRBV3-2), the J gene TRBJ1-2; 7 bases agree with TRBD1. The CDR3 has 15 residues. The junction had 6 bases not matched to a gene; V was cut back by 1 base and J by 4 bases. The germline V gene encodes CDR1 LGHDT and CDR2 YNNKEL (reference sequence). As DNA, the CDR3 is TGTGCCAGCAGCCAAGGCCCAGGGGGGACCTATGGCTACACCTTC. Amino acid sequence: CASSQGPGGTYGYTF.

The chain couples TRBV5-1 to TRBJ1-1; D is possibly TRBD1 (5 bases). V was clipped by 2 bases and J by 3 bases, with 17 bases between them. The CDR3 loop spans 16 amino acids. Germline V gene lookup returns CDR1 SGHRS and CDR2 YFSETQ. In DNA, the CDR3 is TGCGCCAGCAGCTTAATGGCAGGGACGGTGTACACTGAAGCTTTCTTT. Protein product: CASSLMAGTVYTEAFF. Filled out from reference TRBV5-1 and TRBJ1-1, the complete variable domain reads KAGVTQTPRYLIKTRGQQVTLSCSPISGHRSVSWYQQTPGQGLQFLFEYFSETQRNKGNFPGRFSGRQFSNSRSEMNVSTLELGDSALYLCASSLMAGTVYTEAFFGQGTRLTVV.

J is TRBJ2-7 and V is TRBV11-2; TRBD1 matches at 7 bases. CDR1 is SGHAT and CDR2 is FQNNGV in the germline V gene. The CDR3 loop spans 13 amino acids. J was trimmed by 5 bases and V by 1 base; bases with no gene match: 2. The CDR3 region has the DNA TGTGCCAGCAGCTTAGGACAGGGCGACGAGCAGTACTTC. This encodes CASSLGQGDEQYF.

The CDR3 bases are TGTGCCAGCAGGCCTACCGGGACCCCTAACACAGATACGCAGTATTTT. As protein: CASRPTGTPNTDTQYF. The chain recombines TRBV3-1 (or the pseudogene TRBV3-2) with TRBJ2-3; D is tentatively TRBD1 or TRBD2 (5 bases each). V was shortened by 6 bases and J by 2 bases, with 18 bases between the two germline ends. This CDR3 spans 16 amino acids. Germline CDR1 LGHDT, CDR2 YNNKEL (reference sequence).

The V and J genes are TRBV19 and TRBJ2-7; D is perhaps TRBD1 (5 bases). The germline V and J ends were trimmed by 5 bases and 2 bases, with 16 bases remaining between them. Germline V gives CDR1 LNHDA, CDR2 SQIVND (reference sequence). The CDR3 length is 15 residues. The CDR3 coding sequence is TGTGCCAGTAGTCCCAAGGGGCTGGGAACCTACGAGCAGTACTTC. Protein: CASSPKGLGTYEQYF.

The chain couples TRBV2 to TRBJ1-1, with D unresolved. V was shortened by 4 bases and J by 2 bases, with 11 bases between the two germline ends. CDR1 is SNHLY, CDR2 FYNNEI, per germline. This CDR3 is built from 14 residues. The CDR3 DNA is TGTGCCAGCAGTGCGTCTAGGAGTAACACTGAAGCTTTCTTT. This sequence encodes CASSASRSNTEAFF.

The chain couples TRBV9 to TRBJ2-1, with D possibly being TRBD2 (5 bases). The V gene's germline CDR1 is SGDLS and CDR2 YYNGEE. The germline V and J ends were trimmed by 0 bases and 0 bases, with 16 bases remaining between them. The CDR3 spans 18 residues. CDR3: CASSVDRERVSSYNEQFF. DNA of the CDR3: TGTGCCAGCAGCGTAGATCGGGAACGGGTTAGCTCCTACAATGAGCAGTTCTTC.

This rearrangement joins TRBV10-2 to TRBJ1-6; D is perhaps TRBD1 (6 bases). The CDR3 runs to 15 residues. The germline CDR1 and CDR2 sequences are WSHSY and SAAADI. Trimming shortened V by 5 bases and J by 6 bases, and 14 bases separated the two germline ends. CDR3 nucleotides: TGCGCCAGCAGTCGCCCCGGGGGCCTTAATTCACCCCTCCACTTT. Translation gives CASSRPGGLNSPLHF.

The chain has TRBV28 and TRBJ2-5; 9 nucleotides align to TRBD2. Trimming took 4 bases from V and 4 from J; bases not matched to a gene: 4. Per germline, CDR1 MDHEN and CDR2 SYDVKM. The CDR3 covers 14 residues. The CDR3 sequence is CASSSLAGAETQYF. Written as DNA, the CDR3 is TGTGCCAGCAGTTCTTTAGCGGGAGCAGAGACCCAGTACTTC.

The chain recombines TRBV27 with TRBJ2-2, with TRBD1 matching over 9 bases. The V gene's germline CDR1 is MNHEY and CDR2 SMNVEV (reference sequence). With 5 bases clipped from V and 2 bases from J, the junction kept 9 bases outside the gene matches. The CDR3 sequence is 17 residues long. CDR3 nucleotides: TGTGCCAGCAGTACCGGACAGGGGCGGGGAAACACCGGGGAGCTGTTTTTT. It specifies CASSTGQGRGNTGELFF.

The chain employs TRBV19 and TRBJ2-3; D is perhaps TRBD1 (6 bases). The germline V gene encodes CDR1 LNHDA and CDR2 SQIVND (reference sequence). V was shortened by 4 bases and J by 0 bases, with 20 bases between the two germline ends. The CDR3 length is 18 residues. CDR3 sequence: CASSRAGTPTTSTDTQYF. CDR3 coding DNA: TGTGCCAGTAGTAGAGCCGGGACACCGACAACTAGCACAGATACGCAGTATTTT.